Below are 16 T cell receptor beta chains sequenced from a single sample in a study of OX40 agonist ivuxolimab in advanced cancers. Profiling relied on immunoSEQ multiplex PCR, and the TCRdb table lists in-frame clones only, not all of them. The table lists 20,000 to 25,000 clones, roughly 89% of them singletons, with approximately 23% in the top ten. The sample here was CD4+ or CD8+ T cells sorted from blood, taken in a trial of the OX40 agonist ivuxolimab. The origin of the receptors is an adult with an advanced solid tumor such as melanoma, head and neck, liver or kidney cancer.

The chain uses TRBV6-1 and TRBJ1-1, with D possibly being TRBD1 (6 bases). Trimming pared 6 bases from V and 1 base from J, leaving 12 bases between. CDR3 size: 14 residues. The germline V gene encodes CDR1 MNHNS and CDR2 SASEGT. CDR3 protein: CASSFGGTNTEAFF. DNA for the CDR3: TGTGCCAGCAGCTTCGGGGGCACGAACACTGAAGCTTTCTTT.

As regards this clone: Other DNA sequences in this sample translate to the same CDR3. The chain couples TRBV11-2 to TRBJ2-7, with D unresolved. CDR3 length: 11 amino acids. Germline V gene data show CDR1 as SGHAT and CDR2 as FQNNGV. The V end lost 1 base, the J end lost 6 bases, and 4 bases lay between the germline ends. The CDR3 here is CASSLGREQYF. The CDR3 bases are TGTGCCAGCAGCTTAGGTCGCGAGCAGTACTTC.

The rearrangement links TRBV9 to TRBJ2-3; D possibly uses TRBD1 or TRBD2 (5 bases each). CDR1 SGDLS and CDR2 YYNGEE come from the germline V gene. This CDR3 region has 16 residues. V shed 1 base and J shed 2 bases, with 14 bases lying between them. The CDR3 is CASSVSSWGYTDTQYF. The CDR3 coding sequence is TGTGCCAGCAGCGTAAGCTCTTGGGGGTACACAGATACGCAGTATTTT.

V is TRBV11-2 and J is TRBJ1-1; D may be TRBD1 (5 bases). Germline assignment: CDR1 SGHAT and CDR2 FQNNGV. Deletions cut 5 bases from V and 10 bases from J, with 11 bases between. The CDR3 length is 11 residues. CDR3 loop: CASSLLGGAFF. The CDR3 DNA follows: TGTGCCAGCAGCCTCCTGGGGGGAGCTTTCTTT.

This clone turned up a few times. The chain uses TRBV7-8 and TRBJ1-2; no firm D call. The CDR3 runs 15 residues. Germline loops: CDR1 SGHVS, CDR2 FQNEAQ. V gave up 8 bases and J gave up 3 bases, with 19 bases separating them. The CDR3 reads CASGGLRANYYGYTF. The CDR3 DNA reads as TGTGCCAGCGGAGGCCTAAGGGCTAACTACTATGGCTACACCTTC.

The chain has TRBV11-2 and TRBJ2-5; D is unresolved. The ends were cut back, 1 base at V and 3 bases at J, with 18 bases in the middle. The CDR3 spans 17 residues. CDR1 SGHAT and CDR2 FQNNGV come from the germline V gene. The CDR3 region is CASSLAPPVTGEETQYF. For the CDR3, the DNA is TGTGCCAGCAGCTTAGCACCCCCCGTGACTGGAGAAGAGACCCAGTACTTC.

The chain uses TRBV5-8 and TRBJ2-2, with D unresolved. The CDR3 has 11 residues. The V and J ends lost 4 bases and 8 bases respectively, with 6 bases between them. Germline CDR1 reads SGHTS; CDR2 reads YDEGEE. The CDR3 protein is CASSPVGELFF. CDR3 coding DNA: TGTGCCAGCAGCCCCGTTGGGGAGCTGTTTTTT.

This clone was detected only a few times. The chain combines TRBV10-1 with TRBJ2-3, with 11 bases that match TRBD2. The CDR3 is made up of 15 amino acids. From germline, CDR1 is WNHNN and CDR2 SYGVQD (reference sequence). J lost 4 bases, V lost 0 bases, and 0 bases had no gene match. This chain's CDR3 is CASSESSGGADTQYF. The CDR3 nucleotides read TGCGCCAGCAGTGAGTCTAGCGGGGGGGCAGATACGCAGTATTTT.

The V gene is TRBV15, the J gene TRBJ2-7; D is perhaps TRBD1 (6 bases). This CDR3 spans 17 amino acids. Trimming shortened V by 0 bases and J by 6 bases, and 21 bases separated the two germline ends. The germline CDR1 and CDR2 sequences are LNHNV and YYDKDF (reference sequence). The CDR3 spells CATSRDRYSGAVGEQYF. The DNA for the CDR3 is TGTGCCACCAGCAGAGATCGGTATTCAGGGGCGGTTGGCGAGCAGTACTTC. Based on the CDR3 plus reference TRBV15 and TRBJ2-7, the full variable domain is DAMVIQNPRYQVTQFGKPVTLSCSQTLNHNVMYWYQQKSSQAPKLLFHYYDKDFNNEADTPDNFQSRRPNTSFCFLDIRSPGLGDTAMYLCATSRDRYSGAVGEQYFGPGTRLTVT.

As regards this clone: Other DNA variants within this sample encode the same CDR3. V gene TRBV11-3 combines with J gene TRBJ1-1, with D possibly matching TRBD1 (6 bases). CDR1 and CDR2 from the germline V gene are SGHNT and YENEEA. The CDR3 loop spans 14 amino acids. V lost 3 bases, J lost 2 bases, and 10 bases lay in between. CDR3 DNA sequence: TGTGCCAGCAGCTTTGGGGGCACAAACACTGAAGCTTTCTTT. It codes for CASSFGGTNTEAFF.

V and J are TRBV7-8 and TRBJ1-1; D not resolved. This CDR3 spans 12 amino acids. V was shortened by 2 bases and J by 8 bases, with 9 bases between the two germline ends. Per germline, CDR1 SGHVS and CDR2 FQNEAQ. The CDR3 loop reads CASSLIISEAFF. DNA of the CDR3: TGTGCCAGCAGCTTAATTATCTCCGAAGCTTTCTTT.

J is TRBJ1-3 and V is TRBV6-1; D not certain. CDR3 length: 15 residues. Germline V gives CDR1 MNHNS, CDR2 SASEGT. V lost 4 bases, J lost 4 bases, and 14 bases lay in between. The CDR3 DNA is TGTGCCAGCAGTGGAGAGTTGTACTCCGGAAACACCATATATTTT. It translates to CASSGELYSGNTIYF.

This clone has just one count. The rearrangement links TRBV2 to TRBJ2-5; D is unclear. V was trimmed by 7 bases and J by 1 base, leaving 7 bases between them. CDR1 is SNHLY and CDR2 is FYNNEI in the germline V gene. The CDR3 totals 12 residues. The CDR3 loop reads CASTQIQETQYF. The CDR3 DNA is TGTGCCAGCACCCAGATCCAAGAGACCCAGTACTTC.

The V gene is TRBV6-5, the J gene TRBJ2-2; no clear D. This CDR3 is 13 amino acids long. Germline V CDR1 and CDR2: MNHEY, SVGAGI. V lost 7 bases and J lost 7, with 13 bases in between. CDR3 bases: TGTGCCAGCAACGAATTCGGTTTCGGGGAGCTGTTTTTT. It yields the protein CASNEFGFGELFF.

The chain is built from TRBV25-1 and TRBJ1-3; D possibly corresponds to TRBD1 (5 bases). CDR3 size: 15 residues. V was shortened by 1 base and J by 4 bases, with 11 bases between the two germline ends. The germline V gene encodes CDR1 MGHDK and CDR2 SYGVNS. CDR3 residues: CASSEWGWDGNTIYF. The CDR3 coding sequence is TGTGCCAGCAGTGAATGGGGATGGGACGGAAACACCATATATTTT. Supplemented by reference TRBV25-1 and TRBJ1-3, the full variable domain reads EADIYQTPRYLVIGTGKKITLECSQTMGHDKMYWYQQDPGMELHLIHYSYGVNSTEKGDLSSESTVSRIRTEHFPLTLESARPSHTSQYLCASSEWGWDGNTIYFGEGSWLTVV.

This chain connects TRBV19 to TRBJ1-5, with D unresolved. The CDR3 extends over 16 amino acids. The germline gives CDR1 LNHDA, CDR2 SQIVND (reference sequence). The V gene lost 0 bases and the J gene lost 4 bases, with 13 bases spanning the gap. CDR3 nucleotide sequence: TGTGCCAGTAGTATAGATCGTGTAGGGCTAAATCAGCCCCAGCATTTT. Its translation is CASSIDRVGLNQPQHF. Based on the CDR3 plus reference TRBV19 and TRBJ1-5, the full variable domain is DGGITQSPKYLFRKEGQNVTLSCEQNLNHDAMYWYRQDPGQGLRLIYYSQIVNDFQKGDIAEGYSVSREKKESFPLTVTSAQKNPTAFYLCASSIDRVGLNQPQHFGDGTRLSIL.